Here is one T cell receptor (beta chain) with its context. This sample is drawn from a study of CD8 T cells in Susac syndrome. FACS enriched CD8+ TEMRA cells, while bulk CD8+ and CD4+ were negatively isolated. Random hexamers were used to reverse transcribe the RNA input (about 0.5 to 1 ug). An immunoSEQ multiplex PCR generated amplified TCR beta CDR3 products spanning 54 Vbeta and 13 Jbeta. TCRdb passed the immunoSEQ multiplex PCR reads through MiXCR, listing each CDR3 protein once. The sample records fewer than 150,000 distinct CDR3 sequences, approximately 93% being singletons. The sample consisted of CD8+ T cells from PBMCs. This clonotype was sampled from a human donor in good health.

CDR3 loop: CSARDRRQGDTGELFF. The CDR3 nucleotides are TGCAGTGCTAGAGATCGGAGACAGGGGGACACCGGGGAGCTGTTTTTT. This sequence joins TRBV20-1 and TRBJ2-2, with 9 bases identical to TRBD1. J was trimmed by 3 bases and V by 0 bases; bases with no gene match: 5. Germline V gene data show CDR1 as DFQATT and CDR2 as SNEGSKA (reference sequence). The CDR3 contains 16 residues.